This paragraph reports one TCR beta chain. This specimen comes from a study of cytomegalovirus exposure and HLA in healthy donors. This CDR3 region has 13 residues. Looked up from germline, CDR1 is SQVTM and CDR2 is ANQGSEA. V was pared by 2 bases and J by 6 bases, with 3 bases of the junction left unmatched. Profiling relied on immunoSEQ multiplex PCR, and the TCRdb table lists in-frame clones only, not all of them. This sample has 160,000 or so clones; 85% to 90% occur once, and the top ten carry approximately 3%. This sequence joins TRBV29-1 and TRBJ1-3, with TRBD1 identical over 8 bases. Sequences were obtained from PBMCs. This sequence was found in a man aged 18 to 30 in good health and CMV-seronegative. The CDR3: CSVETGGTNTIYF. In DNA form, the CDR3 reads TGCAGCGTTGAAACAGGGGGGACAAACACCATATATTTT.